A selection of T cell receptor beta chains follows, all from one sample in a study of control samples from healthy donors and cancer patients. Sequenced by immunoSEQ multiplex PCR; TCRdb stores in-frame clones only, minus some. The sample yields some 89,000 clones, around nine tenths seen once. Sequencing was carried out using blood. All receptors come from a man under 40 in good health. The CDR3 runs from the conserved cysteine through the conserved F or W. The order of the fields is CDR3 protein, J gene, V gene.

cdr3_aa: CASSRTSGGQETQYF
j_call: TRBJ2-5
v_call: TRBV5-1

cdr3_aa: CASSSRTSNWAGELFF
j_call: TRBJ2-2
v_call: TRBV5-5

cdr3_aa: CASSPDRGAGELFF
j_call: TRBJ2-2
v_call: TRBV5-4

cdr3_aa: CASSLASYTEAFF
j_call: TRBJ1-1
v_call: TRBV11-2

cdr3_aa: CASSFQTGILSETQYF
j_call: TRBJ2-5
v_call: TRBV5-1

cdr3_aa: CASSSYYTWIGKETQYF
j_call: TRBJ2-5
v_call: TRBV5-6

cdr3_aa: CASSQAPHRGRVIGGNSPLHF
j_call: TRBJ1-6
v_call: TRBV4-1

cdr3_aa: CASRLGLAGGPHNEQFF
j_call: TRBJ2-1
v_call: TRBV7-2

cdr3_aa: CASNQQGAGDTEAFF
j_call: TRBJ1-1
v_call: TRBV4-1

cdr3_aa: CASSQVTASYEQYF
j_call: TRBJ2-7
v_call: TRBV4-1

cdr3_aa: CASSISADLQETQYF
j_call: TRBJ2-5
v_call: TRBV19

cdr3_aa: CASGKRALGTDTQYF
j_call: TRBJ2-3
v_call: TRBV9

cdr3_aa: CASSLGSPGQGSGKLFF
j_call: TRBJ1-4
v_call: TRBV27

cdr3_aa: CASSVSGGLDGYTF
j_call: TRBJ1-2
v_call: TRBV2

cdr3_aa: CASSDPGQGIDGYTF
j_call: TRBJ1-2
v_call: TRBV25-1

cdr3_aa: CASSPPGQVAGELFF
j_call: TRBJ2-2
v_call: TRBV18

cdr3_aa: CASSASGGRTHNEQFF
j_call: TRBJ2-1
v_call: TRBV7-9

cdr3_aa: CASRVKGSHNEQFF
j_call: TRBJ2-1
v_call: TRBV7-3

cdr3_aa: CASSLQRYGYTF
j_call: TRBJ1-2
v_call: TRBV28

cdr3_aa: CASSRLDRANGELFF
j_call: TRBJ2-2
v_call: TRBV7-8

cdr3_aa: CATSEGSSYNSPLHF
j_call: TRBJ1-6
v_call: TRBV24-1

cdr3_aa: CASSLGLGGEKLFF
j_call: TRBJ1-4
v_call: TRBV27

cdr3_aa: CASSTPGNQAYGYTF
j_call: TRBJ1-2
v_call: TRBV19

cdr3_aa: CASSYRAADTQYF
j_call: TRBJ2-3
v_call: TRBV11-3

cdr3_aa: CASSLQGLGGYTF
j_call: TRBJ1-2
v_call: TRBV7-2

cdr3_aa: CASSPLDSPGNYTF
j_call: TRBJ1-2
v_call: TRBV18

cdr3_aa: CASSSDRAQPQHF
j_call: TRBJ1-5
v_call: TRBV12-3/TRBV12-4

cdr3_aa: CATSVSGELFF
j_call: TRBJ2-2
v_call: TRBV24-1

cdr3_aa: CASSFTSGGADTQYF
j_call: TRBJ2-3
v_call: TRBV7-6

cdr3_aa: CASSGGDRANYGYTF
j_call: TRBJ1-2
v_call: TRBV9

cdr3_aa: CAWSPAYSNQPQHF
j_call: TRBJ1-5
v_call: TRBV30